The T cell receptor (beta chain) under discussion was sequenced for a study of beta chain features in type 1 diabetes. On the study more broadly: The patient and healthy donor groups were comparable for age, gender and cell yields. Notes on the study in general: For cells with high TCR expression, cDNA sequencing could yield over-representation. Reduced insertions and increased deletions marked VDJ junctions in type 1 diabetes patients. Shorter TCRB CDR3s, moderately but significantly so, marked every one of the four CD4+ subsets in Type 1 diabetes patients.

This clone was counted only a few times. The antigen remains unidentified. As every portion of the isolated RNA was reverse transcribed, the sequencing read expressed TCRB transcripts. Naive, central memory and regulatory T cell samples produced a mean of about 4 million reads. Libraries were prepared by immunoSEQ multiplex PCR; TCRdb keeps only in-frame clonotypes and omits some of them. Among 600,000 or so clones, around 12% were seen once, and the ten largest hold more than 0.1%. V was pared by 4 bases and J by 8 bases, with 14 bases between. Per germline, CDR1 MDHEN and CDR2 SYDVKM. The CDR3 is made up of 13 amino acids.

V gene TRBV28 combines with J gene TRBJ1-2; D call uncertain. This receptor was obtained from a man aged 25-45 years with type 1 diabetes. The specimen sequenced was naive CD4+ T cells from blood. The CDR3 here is CASSSQPDEGYTF. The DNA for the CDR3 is TGTGCCAGCAGTTCGCAACCGGATGAGGGCTACACCTTC.